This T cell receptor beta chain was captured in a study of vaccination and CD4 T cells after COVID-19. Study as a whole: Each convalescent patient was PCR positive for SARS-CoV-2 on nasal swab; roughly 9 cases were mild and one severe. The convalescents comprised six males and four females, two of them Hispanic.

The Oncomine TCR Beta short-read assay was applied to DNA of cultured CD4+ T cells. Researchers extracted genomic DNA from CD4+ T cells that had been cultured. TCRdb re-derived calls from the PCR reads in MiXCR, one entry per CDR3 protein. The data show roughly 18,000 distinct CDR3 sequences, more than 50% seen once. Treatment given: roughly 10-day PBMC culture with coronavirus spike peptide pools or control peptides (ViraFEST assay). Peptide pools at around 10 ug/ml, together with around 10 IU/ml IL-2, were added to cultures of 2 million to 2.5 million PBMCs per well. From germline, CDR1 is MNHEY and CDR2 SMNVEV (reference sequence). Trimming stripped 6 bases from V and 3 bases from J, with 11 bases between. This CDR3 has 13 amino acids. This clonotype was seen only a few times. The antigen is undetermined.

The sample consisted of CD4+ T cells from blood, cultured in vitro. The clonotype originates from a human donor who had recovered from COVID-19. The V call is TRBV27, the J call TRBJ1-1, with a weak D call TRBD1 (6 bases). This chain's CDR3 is CASRRQVYTEAFF. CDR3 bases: TGTGCCAGCAGAAGACAGGTCTACACTGAAGCTTTCTTT.